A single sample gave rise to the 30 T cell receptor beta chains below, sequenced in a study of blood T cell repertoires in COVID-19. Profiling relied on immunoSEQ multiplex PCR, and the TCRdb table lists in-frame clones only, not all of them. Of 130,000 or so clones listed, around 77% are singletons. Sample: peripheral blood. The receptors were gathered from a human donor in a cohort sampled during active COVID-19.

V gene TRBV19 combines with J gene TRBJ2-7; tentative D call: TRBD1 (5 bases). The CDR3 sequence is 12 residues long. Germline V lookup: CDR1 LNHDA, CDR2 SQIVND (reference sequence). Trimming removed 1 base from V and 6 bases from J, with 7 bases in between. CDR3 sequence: CASSIAGREQYF. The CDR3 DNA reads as TGTGCCAGTAGTATAGCAGGGCGCGAGCAGTACTTC.

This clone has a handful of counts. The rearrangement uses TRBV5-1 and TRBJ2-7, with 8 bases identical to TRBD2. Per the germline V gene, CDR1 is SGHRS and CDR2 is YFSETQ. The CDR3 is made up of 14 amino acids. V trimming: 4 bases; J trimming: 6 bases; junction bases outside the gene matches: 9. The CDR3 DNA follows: TGCGCCAGCAGCCGGGACTCCGGGAGGGGCGAGCAGTACTTC. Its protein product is CASSRDSGRGEQYF.

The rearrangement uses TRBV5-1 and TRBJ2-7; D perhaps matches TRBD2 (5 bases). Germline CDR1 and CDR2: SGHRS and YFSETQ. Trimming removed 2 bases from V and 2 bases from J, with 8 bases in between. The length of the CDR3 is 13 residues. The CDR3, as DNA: TGCGCCAGCAGCTTCGGACTTCCCTACGAGCAGTACTTC. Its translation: CASSFGLPYEQYF. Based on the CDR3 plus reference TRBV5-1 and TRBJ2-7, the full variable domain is KAGVTQTPRYLIKTRGQQVTLSCSPISGHRSVSWYQQTPGQGLQFLFEYFSETQRNKGNFPGRFSGRQFSNSRSEMNVSTLELGDSALYLCASSFGLPYEQYFGPGTRLTVT.

CDR3 sequence: CASSQDGGAGTEAFF. The CDR3 DNA follows: TGTGCCAGCAGCCAAGATGGAGGGGCGGGCACTGAAGCTTTCTTT. The chain joins TRBV3-1 (or the pseudogene TRBV3-2) to TRBJ1-1; D is possibly TRBD1 (5 bases). This CDR3 has 15 amino acids. The V end was cut by 0 bases, the J end by 4 bases, with 12 bases between. Germline loops: CDR1 LGHDT, CDR2 YNNKEL (reference sequence).

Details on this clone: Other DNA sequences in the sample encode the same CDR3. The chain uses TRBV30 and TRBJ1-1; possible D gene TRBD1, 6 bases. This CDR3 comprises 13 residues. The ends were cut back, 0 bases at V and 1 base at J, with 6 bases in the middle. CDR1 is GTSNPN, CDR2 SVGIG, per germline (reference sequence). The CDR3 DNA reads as TGTGCCTGGAGTGTAGGGGGGAACACTGAAGCTTTCTTT. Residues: CAWSVGGNTEAFF. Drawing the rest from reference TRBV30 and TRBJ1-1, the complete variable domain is SQTIHQWPATLVQPVGSPLSLECTVEGTSNPNLYWYRQAAGRGLQLLFYSVGIGQISSEVPQNLSASRPQDRQFILSSKKLLLSDSGFYLCAWSVGGNTEAFFGQGTRLTVV.

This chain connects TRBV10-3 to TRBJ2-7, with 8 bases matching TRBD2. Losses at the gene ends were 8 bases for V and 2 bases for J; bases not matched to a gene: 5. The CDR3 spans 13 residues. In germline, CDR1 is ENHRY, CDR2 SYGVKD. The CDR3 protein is CAIGSGGAYEQYF. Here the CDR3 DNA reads TGTGCCATCGGGTCGGGGGGGGCCTACGAGCAGTACTTC.

CDR3 sequence: CASSVGGRINSPLHF. The CDR3 DNA reads TGTGCCAGCAGTGTAGGGGGACGGATTAATTCACCCCTCCACTTT. The genes are TRBV7-8 and TRBJ1-6; D is perhaps TRBD1 (6 bases). V was cut by 6 bases and J by 6 bases, with 15 bases left in between. CDR1 SGHVS and CDR2 FQNEAQ come from the germline V gene. The length of the CDR3 is 15 residues.

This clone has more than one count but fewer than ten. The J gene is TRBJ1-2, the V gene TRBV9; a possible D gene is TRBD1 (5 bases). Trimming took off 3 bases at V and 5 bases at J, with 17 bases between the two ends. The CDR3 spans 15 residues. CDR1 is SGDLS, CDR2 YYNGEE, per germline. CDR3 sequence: CASSGAQWSGYGYTF. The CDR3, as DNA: TGTGCCAGCAGCGGAGCCCAATGGTCAGGGTATGGCTACACCTTC. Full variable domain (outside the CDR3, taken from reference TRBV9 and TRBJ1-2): DSGVTQTPKHLITATGQRVTLRCSPRSGDLSVYWYQQSLDQGLQFLIQYYNGEERAKGNILERFSAQQFPDLHSELNLSSLELGDSALYFCASSGAQWSGYGYTFGSGTRLTVV.

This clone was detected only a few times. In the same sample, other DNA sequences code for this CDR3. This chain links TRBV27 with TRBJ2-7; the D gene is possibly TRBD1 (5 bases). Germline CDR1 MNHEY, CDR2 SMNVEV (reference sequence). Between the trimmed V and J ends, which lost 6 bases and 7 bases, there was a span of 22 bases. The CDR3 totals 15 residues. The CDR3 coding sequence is TGTGCCAGCAGCAAGGTGGTTTGGGGCCCTCGGGAGCAGTACTTC. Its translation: CASSKVVWGPREQYF.

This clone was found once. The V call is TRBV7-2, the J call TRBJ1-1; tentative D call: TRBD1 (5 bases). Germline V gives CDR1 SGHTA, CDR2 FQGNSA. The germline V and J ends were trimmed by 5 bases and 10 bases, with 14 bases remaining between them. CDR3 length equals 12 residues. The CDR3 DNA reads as TGTGCCAGCAGCCTACTTACAGGCGGAGCTTTCTTT. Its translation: CASSLLTGGAFF.

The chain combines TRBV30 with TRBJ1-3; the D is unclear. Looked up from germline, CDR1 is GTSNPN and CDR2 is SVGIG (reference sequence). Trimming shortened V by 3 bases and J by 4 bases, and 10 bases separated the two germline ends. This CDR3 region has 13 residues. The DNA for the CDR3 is TGTGCCTGGAGCGAGGGAGGCGGAAACACCATATATTTT. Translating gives CAWSEGGGNTIYF. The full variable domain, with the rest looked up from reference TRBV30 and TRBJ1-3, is SQTIHQWPATLVQPVGSPLSLECTVEGTSNPNLYWYRQAAGRGLQLLFYSVGIGQISSEVPQNLSASRPQDRQFILSSKKLLLSDSGFYLCAWSEGGGNTIYFGEGSWLTVV.

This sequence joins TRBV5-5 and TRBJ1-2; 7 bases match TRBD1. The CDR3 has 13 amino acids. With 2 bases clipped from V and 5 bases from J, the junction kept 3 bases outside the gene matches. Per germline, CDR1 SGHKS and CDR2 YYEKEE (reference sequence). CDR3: CASSLSRGYGYTF. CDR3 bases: TGTGCCAGCAGCTTATCCAGGGGGTATGGCTACACCTTC.

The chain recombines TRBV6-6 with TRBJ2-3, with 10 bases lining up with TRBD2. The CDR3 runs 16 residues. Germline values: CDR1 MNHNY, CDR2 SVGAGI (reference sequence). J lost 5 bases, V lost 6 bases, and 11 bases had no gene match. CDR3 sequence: CASRDSSGGAKDTQYF. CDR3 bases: TGTGCCAGCAGGGACTCAAGCGGGGGGGCCAAAGATACGCAGTATTTT.

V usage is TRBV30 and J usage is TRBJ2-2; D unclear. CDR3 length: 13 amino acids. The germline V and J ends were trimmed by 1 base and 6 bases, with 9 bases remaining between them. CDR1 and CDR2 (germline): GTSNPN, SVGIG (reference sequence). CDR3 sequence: CAWSELEAGELFF. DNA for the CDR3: TGTGCCTGGAGTGAACTCGAGGCCGGGGAGCTGTTTTTT.

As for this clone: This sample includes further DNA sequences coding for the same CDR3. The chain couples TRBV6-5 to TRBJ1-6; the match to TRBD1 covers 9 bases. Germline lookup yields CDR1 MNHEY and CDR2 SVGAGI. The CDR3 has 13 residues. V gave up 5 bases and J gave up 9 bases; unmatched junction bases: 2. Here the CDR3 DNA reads TGTGCCAGCAGTCCGGACAGGGGTTCACCCCTCCACTTT. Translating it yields CASSPDRGSPLHF.

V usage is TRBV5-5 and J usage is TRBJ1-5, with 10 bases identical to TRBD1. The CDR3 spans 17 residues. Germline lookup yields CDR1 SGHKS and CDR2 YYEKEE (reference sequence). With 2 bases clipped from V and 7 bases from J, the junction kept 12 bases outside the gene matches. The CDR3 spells CASSFRPGTGEGQPQHF. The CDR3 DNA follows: TGTGCCAGCAGCTTTAGACCCGGGACAGGGGAAGGACAGCCCCAGCATTTT.

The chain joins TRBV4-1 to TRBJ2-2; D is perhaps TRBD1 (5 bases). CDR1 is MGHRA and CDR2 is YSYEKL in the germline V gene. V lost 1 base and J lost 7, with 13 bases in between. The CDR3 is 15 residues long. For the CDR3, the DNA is TGCGCCAGCAGCCAAGCTCATACAGGCGGCGGGGAGCTGTTTTTT. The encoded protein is CASSQAHTGGGELFF.

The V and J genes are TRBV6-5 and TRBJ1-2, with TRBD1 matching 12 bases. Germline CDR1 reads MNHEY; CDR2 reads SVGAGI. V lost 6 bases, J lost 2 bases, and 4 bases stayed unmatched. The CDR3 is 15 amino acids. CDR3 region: CASRTGTGGNYGYTF. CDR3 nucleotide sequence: TGTGCCAGCAGAACCGGGACAGGGGGCAACTATGGCTACACCTTC.

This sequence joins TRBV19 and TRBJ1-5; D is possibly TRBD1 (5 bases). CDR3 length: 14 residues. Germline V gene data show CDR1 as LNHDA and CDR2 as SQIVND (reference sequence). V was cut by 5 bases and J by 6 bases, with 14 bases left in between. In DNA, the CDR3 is TGTGCCAGTAGTGTTCTGGGGGGGGGTCAGCCCCAGCATTTT. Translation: CASSVLGGGQPQHF.

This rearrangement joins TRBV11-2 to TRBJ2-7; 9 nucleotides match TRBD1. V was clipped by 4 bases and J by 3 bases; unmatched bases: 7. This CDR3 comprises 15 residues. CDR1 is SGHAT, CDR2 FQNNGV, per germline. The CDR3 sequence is CASSYTGTGSYEQYF. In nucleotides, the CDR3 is TGTGCCAGCAGCTACACCGGGACAGGGAGCTACGAGCAGTACTTC.

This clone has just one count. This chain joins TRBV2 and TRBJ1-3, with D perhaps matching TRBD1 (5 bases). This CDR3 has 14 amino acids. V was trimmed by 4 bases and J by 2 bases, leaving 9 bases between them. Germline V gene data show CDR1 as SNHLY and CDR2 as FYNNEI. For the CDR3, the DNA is TGTGCCAGCAGTGTGACAGTACCTGGAAACACCATATATTTT. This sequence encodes CASSVTVPGNTIYF. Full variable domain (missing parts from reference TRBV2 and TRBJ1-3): EPEVTQTPSHQVTQMGQEVILRCVPISNHLYFYWYRQILGQKVEFLVSFYNNEISEKSEIFDDQFSVERPDGSNFTLKIRSTKLEDSAMYFCASSVTVPGNTIYFGEGSWLTVV.

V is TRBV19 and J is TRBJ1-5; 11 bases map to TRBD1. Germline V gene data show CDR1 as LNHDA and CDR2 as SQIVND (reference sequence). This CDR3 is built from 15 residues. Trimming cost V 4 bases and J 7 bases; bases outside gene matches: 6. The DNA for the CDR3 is TGTGCCAGTAGTACGATGGGACAGGGGGACCAGCCCCAGCATTTT. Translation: CASSTMGQGDQPQHF. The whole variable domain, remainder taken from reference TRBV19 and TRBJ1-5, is DGGITQSPKYLFRKEGQNVTLSCEQNLNHDAMYWYRQDPGQGLRLIYYSQIVNDFQKGDIAEGYSVSREKKESFPLTVTSAQKNPTAFYLCASSTMGQGDQPQHFGDGTRLSIL.

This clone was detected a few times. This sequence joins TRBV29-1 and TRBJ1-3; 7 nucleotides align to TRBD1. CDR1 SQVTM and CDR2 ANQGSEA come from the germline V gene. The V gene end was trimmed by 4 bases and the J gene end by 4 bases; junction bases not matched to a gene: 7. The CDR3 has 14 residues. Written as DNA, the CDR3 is TGCAGCGTTGGAGGGACAGATGACGGAAACACCATATATTTT. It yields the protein CSVGGTDDGNTIYF.

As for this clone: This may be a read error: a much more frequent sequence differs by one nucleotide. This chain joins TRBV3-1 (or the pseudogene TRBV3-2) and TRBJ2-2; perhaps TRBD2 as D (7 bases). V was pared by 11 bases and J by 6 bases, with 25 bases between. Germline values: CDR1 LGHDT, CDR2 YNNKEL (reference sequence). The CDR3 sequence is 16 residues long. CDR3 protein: CAPRHGGGGSPGELFF. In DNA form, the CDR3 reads TGTGCCCCCCGCCACGGGGGCGGGGGAAGTCCCGGGGAGCTGTTTTTT.

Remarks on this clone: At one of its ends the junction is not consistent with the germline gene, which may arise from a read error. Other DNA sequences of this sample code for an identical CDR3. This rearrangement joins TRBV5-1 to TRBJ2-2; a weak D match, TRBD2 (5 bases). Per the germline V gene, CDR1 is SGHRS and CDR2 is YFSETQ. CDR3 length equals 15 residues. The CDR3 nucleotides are TGCGCCAGCAGCTTGGGGCGGCTGAACACCGGGGAGTTGTTTTTT. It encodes CASSLGRLNTGELFF.

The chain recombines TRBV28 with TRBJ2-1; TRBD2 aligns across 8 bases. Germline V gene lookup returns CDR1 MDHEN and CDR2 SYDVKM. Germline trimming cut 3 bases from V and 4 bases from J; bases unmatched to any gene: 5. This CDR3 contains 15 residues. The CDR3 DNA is TGTGCCAGCAGTTTGGTGTCTAGCGGGTACAATGAGCAGTTCTTC. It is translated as CASSLVSSGYNEQFF.

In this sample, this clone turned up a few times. CDR3 nucleotide sequence: TGCGCCAGCAGAAAACCCGGGACAGGGGATCTCGAGCAGTACTTC. Its protein is CASRKPGTGDLEQYF. The chain is built from TRBV10-2 and TRBJ2-7; 10 positions agree with TRBD1. Germline values: CDR1 WSHSY, CDR2 SAAADI. J lost 6 bases, V lost 6 bases, and 11 bases had no gene match. CDR3 size: 15 residues.

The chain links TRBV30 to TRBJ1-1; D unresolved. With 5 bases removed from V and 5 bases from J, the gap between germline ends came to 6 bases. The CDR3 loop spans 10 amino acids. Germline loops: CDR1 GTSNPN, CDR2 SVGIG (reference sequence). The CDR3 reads CAWGRTEAFF. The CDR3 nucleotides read TGTGCCTGGGGGAGGACTGAAGCTTTCTTT. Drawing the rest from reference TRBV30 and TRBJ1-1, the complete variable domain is SQTIHQWPATLVQPVGSPLSLECTVEGTSNPNLYWYRQAAGRGLQLLFYSVGIGQISSEVPQNLSASRPQDRQFILSSKKLLLSDSGFYLCAWGRTEAFFGQGTRLTVV.

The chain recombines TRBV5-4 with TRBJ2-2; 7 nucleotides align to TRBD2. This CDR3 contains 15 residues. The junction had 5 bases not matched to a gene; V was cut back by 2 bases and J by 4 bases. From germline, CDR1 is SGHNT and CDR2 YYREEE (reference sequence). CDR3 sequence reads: CASSFGRGATGELFF. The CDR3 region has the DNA TGTGCCAGCAGCTTTGGGAGGGGCGCCACCGGGGAGCTGTTTTTT.

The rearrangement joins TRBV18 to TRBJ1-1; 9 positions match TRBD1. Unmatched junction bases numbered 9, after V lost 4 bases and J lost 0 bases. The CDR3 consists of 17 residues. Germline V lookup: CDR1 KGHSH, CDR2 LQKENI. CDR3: CASSRNPGQGLNTEAFF. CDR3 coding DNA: TGTGCCAGCTCACGTAACCCGGGACAGGGTTTGAACACTGAAGCTTTCTTT. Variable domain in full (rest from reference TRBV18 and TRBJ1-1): NAGVMQNPRHLVRRRGQEARLRCSPMKGHSHVYWYRQLPEEGLKFMVYLQKENIIDESGMPKERFSAEFPKEGPSILRIQQVVRGDSAAYFCASSRNPGQGLNTEAFFGQGTRLTVV.